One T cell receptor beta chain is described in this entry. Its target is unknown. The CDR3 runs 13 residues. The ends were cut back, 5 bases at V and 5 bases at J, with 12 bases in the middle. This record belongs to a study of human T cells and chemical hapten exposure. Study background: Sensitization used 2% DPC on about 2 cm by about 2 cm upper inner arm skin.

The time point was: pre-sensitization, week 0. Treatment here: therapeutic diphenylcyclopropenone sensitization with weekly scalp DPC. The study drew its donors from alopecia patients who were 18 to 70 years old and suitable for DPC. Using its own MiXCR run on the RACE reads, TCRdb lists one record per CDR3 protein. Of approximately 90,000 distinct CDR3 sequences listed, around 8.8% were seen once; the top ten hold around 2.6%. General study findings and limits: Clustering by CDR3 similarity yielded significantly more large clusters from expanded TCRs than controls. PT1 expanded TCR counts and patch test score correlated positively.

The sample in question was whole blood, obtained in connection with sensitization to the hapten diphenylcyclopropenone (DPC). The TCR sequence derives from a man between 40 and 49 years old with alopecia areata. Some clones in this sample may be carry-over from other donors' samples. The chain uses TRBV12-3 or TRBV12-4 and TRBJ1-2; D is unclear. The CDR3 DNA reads TGTGCCAGCAGTGCCGGGATCGATTATGGCTACACCTTC. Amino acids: CASSAGIDYGYTF.